This TCR beta chain is from a study of OX40 agonist ivuxolimab in advanced cancers. Study-wide context: Ivuxolimab was an agonistic, fully human IgG2 monoclonal antibody directed against OX40 (CD134), a costimulatory receptor. A male proportion of roughly 80% and a mean age of about 60 years, ranging from roughly 23 to 90, were recorded for the dose-escalation cohort. Prior anti-PD-1, anti-PD-L1 or anti-CTLA-4 therapy was permitted, and checkpoint inhibitors had been received by 40% to 50% of dose-escalation patients. Three dose-escalation patients achieved partial responses, one with hepatocellular carcinoma and two with cutaneous melanoma. The point of sequencing TCRbeta in the periphery was to test whether ivuxolimab changed TCR sequence diversity and drove clonal T-cell expansion. Intravenous ivuxolimab was administered to patients every 2 weeks at six dose levels: 0.01, 0.1, 0.3, 1.5, 3 and 10 mg/kg. The monotherapy dose-escalation portion (N ≈ 52 patients) of the phase I ivuxolimab trial is reported in the paper. Among the roughly 50 dose-escalation patients, approximately 20 had hepatocellular carcinoma, roughly 15 melanoma, 9 renal cell carcinoma and 9 head and neck cancer. General study outcomes and caveats: Which antigens the clonally expanded peripheral T cells were specific for was not determined. In the 0.1-3.0 mg/kg groups, partial responders had among the lowest normalized peripheral clonal expansion, particularly in CD8+ T cells. After ivuxolimab, more expanded clones were found on average in CD8+ T cells than in CD4+ T cells. At doses of 0.1 to 3.0 mg/kg, clonal expansion of both CD4+ and CD8+ T cells in blood was seen between baseline and week 6. Low levels of normalized T-cell clonal expansion were also seen in some patients who did not respond.

In the case of this clone: What this receptor recognizes is not known. Base-call qualities are not available, and no considerably larger clone is one nucleotide away.

For sequencing of the TCRbeta CDR3 region, genomic DNA was extracted from the sorted cells. TCRbeta CDR3 regions were sequenced using the immunoSEQ Assay. TCRdb re-hosts the immuneACCESS table, in-frame sequences only. Its copies lack some clones; in the studies checked, an unresolved V gene accounts for under half of them, and the cause for the rest is not known. This sample comprises some 80,000 clones, about 87% of them detected only once. The biggest ten clones account for around 0.56% of the sample. Reading the germline V gene gives CDR1 SGDLS and CDR2 YYNGEE. From its cysteine to its phenylalanine, the CDR3 spans 15 amino acids. Just the 45-base CDR3 DNA is kept, in frame starting at base 1. V trim: 4 bases; J trim: 2 bases; unmatched bases: 3. The trial excluded patients who had a history of autoimmune disease or were on systemic immunosuppression. Peripheral blood for TCR sequencing was collected from all dose cohorts at baseline, on cycle 4 day 1, and on cycle 7 day 1. Samples came from an open-label, multicenter, first-in-human phase I dose-escalation trial of ivuxolimab. Adults with locally advanced or metastatic melanoma, renal cell, hepatocellular, or head and neck squamous cell carcinoma were enrolled in the trial. Before TCR sequencing, CD4+ T cells and CD8+ T cells from peripheral blood were sorted into separate populations.

Sample: CD4+ or CD8+ T cells sorted from blood, taken in a trial of the OX40 agonist ivuxolimab. Recombination connected TRBV9 to TRBJ2-3; TRBD2 agrees with 11 junctional bases. This sequence originates from an adult with an advanced solid tumor such as melanoma, head and neck, liver or kidney cancer. The nucleotide sequence reads as follows: TGTGCCAGCAGCCGACTAGCGGGATTCACAGATACGCAGTATTTT. It is translated as CASSRLAGFTDTQYF.